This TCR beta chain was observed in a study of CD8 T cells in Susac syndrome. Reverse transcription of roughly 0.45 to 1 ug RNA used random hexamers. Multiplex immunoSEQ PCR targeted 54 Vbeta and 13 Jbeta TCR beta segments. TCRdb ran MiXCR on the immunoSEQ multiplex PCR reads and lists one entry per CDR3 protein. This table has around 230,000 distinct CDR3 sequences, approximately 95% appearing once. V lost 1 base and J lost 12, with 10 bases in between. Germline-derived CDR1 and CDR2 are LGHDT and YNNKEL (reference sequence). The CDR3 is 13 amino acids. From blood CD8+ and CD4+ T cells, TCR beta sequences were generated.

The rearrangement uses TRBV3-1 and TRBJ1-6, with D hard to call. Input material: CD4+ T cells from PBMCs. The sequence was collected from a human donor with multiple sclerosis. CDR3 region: CASSQVSRGPLHF. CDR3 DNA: TGTGCCAGCAGCCAAGTAAGCCGGGGACCCCTCCACTTT.